The 26 T cell receptor beta chains below all came from one sample that was sequenced in a study of T cell changes during pregnancy in multiple sclerosis. The assay was immunoSEQ multiplex PCR, and TCRdb's table has in-frame clones only and misses some. This sample has about 45,000 clones; under 95% occur once, and the top ten carry roughly 0.52%. Material: CD4+ T cells from peripheral blood mononuclear cells, obtained in the third trimester of pregnancy. The receptors come from a female donor with multiple sclerosis, enrolled in a pregnancy study.

The chain couples TRBV6-1 to TRBJ2-2; D is ambiguous. The CDR3 length is 14 residues. V was shortened by 2 bases and J by 2 bases, with 6 bases between the two germline ends. Germline CDR1 MNHNS, CDR2 SASEGT. The CDR3 is CASSELPNTGELFF. The DNA for the CDR3 is TGTGCCAGCAGTGAACTACCCAACACCGGGGAGCTGTTTTTT.

The chain couples TRBV7-6 to TRBJ2-7; 13 nucleotides match TRBD2. The CDR3 consists of 18 residues. Per germline, CDR1 SGHVS and CDR2 FNYEAQ. Trimming cost V 2 bases and J 2 bases; bases outside gene matches: 9. This chain's CDR3 is CASSLNPGLAGNTYEQYF. Written as DNA, the CDR3 is TGTGCCAGCAGCTTAAACCCGGGACTAGCGGGAAACACCTACGAGCAGTACTTC.

The CDR3: CAGKLEGLGANVLTF. As DNA, the CDR3 is TGTGCCGGAAAGTTGGAGGGCCTCGGGGCCAACGTCCTGACTTTC. The chain uses TRBV28 and TRBJ2-6, with D maybe TRBD2 (6 bases). The length of the CDR3 is 15 residues. Germline V gives CDR1 MDHEN, CDR2 SYDVKM. The V end lost 11 bases, the J end lost 4 bases, and 18 bases lay between the germline ends.

This clone appeared once. CDR3 loop: CASSFSGRALEQYF. The CDR3 DNA sequence: TGTGCCAGCAGCTTTAGCGGGAGGGCCCTCGAGCAGTACTTC. The genes are TRBV13 and TRBJ2-7; 11 bases match TRBD2. Germline V gene lookup returns CDR1 PRHDT and CDR2 FYEKMQ (reference sequence). CDR3 size: 14 residues. With V trimmed by 3 bases and J by 6 bases, 4 bases remained unmatched.

V and J are TRBV28 and TRBJ1-1; the D is unclear. V was cut by 3 bases and J by 2 bases, with 7 bases left in between. The CDR3 is 13 amino acids. CDR1 is MDHEN and CDR2 is SYDVKM in the germline V gene. The CDR3 loop reads CASSFGLNTEAFF. As DNA, the CDR3 is TGTGCCAGCAGTTTTGGACTCAACACTGAAGCTTTCTTT.

The chain employs TRBV29-1 and TRBJ2-5; D not resolved. Trimming took 3 bases from V and 5 from J, leaving 13 bases between them. The CDR3 loop spans 13 amino acids. CDR1 and CDR2 from the germline V gene are SQVTM and ANQGSEA. CDR3 in DNA: TGCAGCGTTGACCTCCTCGCCAGGGAGACCCAGTACTTC. Amino acids: CSVDLLARETQYF.

Comment on this clone: A junction boundary mismatches the germline segment, possibly from a read error. The chain employs TRBV5-4 and TRBJ1-4; D remains unclear. CDR1 SGHNT and CDR2 YYREEE come from the germline V gene (reference sequence). There are 15 residues in the CDR3. In DNA form, the CDR3 reads TGTGCCACCAGCCGACCCGGGGATGGTAATGAAAAACTGTTTTTT. Translating gives CATSRPGDGNEKLFF.

The V gene is TRBV7-9, the J gene TRBJ1-3; D uncertain. CDR3 length: 14 amino acids. V was trimmed by 2 bases and J by 1 base, leaving 6 bases between them. The V gene's germline CDR1 is SEHNR and CDR2 FQNEAQ (reference sequence). The CDR3 sequence is CASSLTGSGNTIYF. The CDR3 DNA reads as TGTGCCAGCAGCTTAACGGGGTCTGGAAACACCATATATTTT.

The chain joins TRBV28 to TRBJ1-1; no firm D call. There are 11 residues in the CDR3. Germline assignment: CDR1 MDHEN and CDR2 SYDVKM. V lost 7 bases, J lost 5 bases, and 8 bases lay in between. The CDR3 DNA sequence: TGTGCCAGCACCGGGAATACTGAAGCTTTCTTT. It is translated as CASTGNTEAFF.

V and J are TRBV19 and TRBJ1-5; 8 nucleotides align to TRBD1. This CDR3 is built from 16 residues. Germline V lookup: CDR1 LNHDA, CDR2 SQIVND (reference sequence). V lost 1 base, J lost 2 bases, and 4 bases stayed unmatched. In DNA, the CDR3 is TGTGCCAGTAGTATAGGGACAGGGAGAGGCAATCAGCCCCAGCATTTT. Protein: CASSIGTGRGNQPQHF.

The chain combines TRBV11-3 with TRBJ2-2; 7 bases are a match to TRBD2. The CDR3 contains 15 residues. J gave up 2 bases and V 5 bases, and 5 bases lay outside the gene matches. Germline V CDR1 and CDR2: SGHNT, YENEEA. CDR3 amino acids: CASSPGLLNTGELFF. CDR3 nucleotide sequence: TGTGCCAGCAGCCCGGGACTACTAAACACCGGGGAGCTGTTTTTT.

V is TRBV19 and J is TRBJ2-7; 7 bases are shared with TRBD1. This CDR3 region has 15 residues. V lost 8 bases to trimming and J lost 3 bases; unmatched junction nucleotides: 13. Germline loops: CDR1 LNHDA, CDR2 SQIVND (reference sequence). The CDR3 nucleotides read TGTGCCAGTGCCCCGGGACAGCTTAACTACTACGAGCAGTACTTC. Translated: CASAPGQLNYYEQYF.

The chain has TRBV5-1 and TRBJ2-5; 8 bases are shared with TRBD2. The CDR3 has 14 residues. Per the germline V gene, CDR1 is SGHRS and CDR2 is YFSETQ. The junction had 7 bases not matched to a gene; V was cut back by 4 bases and J by 5 bases. The DNA for the CDR3 is TGCGCCAGCAGCCAGGGACTAGGGCGGGAGACCCAGTACTTC. Translating it yields CASSQGLGRETQYF.

This chain links TRBV6-5 with TRBJ2-7; 11 positions match TRBD2. Trimming took 1 base from V and 3 from J; bases not matched to a gene: 5. Germline loops: CDR1 MNHEY, CDR2 SVGAGI. The CDR3 contains 16 residues. The CDR3 bases are TGTGCCAGCAGTTACTTAATAGCGGGAGGGGGCTACGAGCAGTACTTC. Translation: CASSYLIAGGGYEQYF.

The chain uses TRBV2 and TRBJ1-1; D is uncertain. V was cut by 5 bases and J by 9 bases, with 7 bases left in between. This CDR3 comprises 10 residues. CDR1 is SNHLY and CDR2 is FYNNEI in the germline V gene. The CDR3 DNA sequence: TGTGCCAGCAGTAGAACACAAGCTTTCTTT. Amino acids: CASSRTQAFF.

The CDR3 nucleotides are TGTGCCAGCAGTGGACAGGGTCAGGGCCAGCCCCAGCATTTT. Translating gives CASSGQGQGQPQHF. The gene calls are TRBV6-1 and TRBJ1-5; TRBD1 matches 7 bases. The CDR3 extends over 14 amino acids. The ends lost 4 bases at V and 7 bases at J; junction bases unmatched: 7. Germline loops: CDR1 MNHNS, CDR2 SASEGT.

The chain combines TRBV21-1 with TRBJ2-7; the table's TRBD1 call for D was not verified on the DNA. TRBV21-1 is deemed a pseudogene. The CDR3 spans 19 residues. The CDR3 bases are TGTGCCAGCAGCAAAGCGGGGACAGTCTTTTCTAGTAGCTCTTACGAGCAGTACTTC. Its protein is CASSKAGTVFSSSSYEQYF.

The rearrangement uses TRBV7-8 and TRBJ2-7; tentative D call: TRBD1 (5 bases). CDR1 is SGHVS, CDR2 FQNEAQ, per germline. The CDR3 is made up of 13 amino acids. Trimming took 5 bases from V and 0 from J, leaving 8 bases between them. The CDR3, as DNA: TGTGCCAGCAGCCAGGGTCGCTCCTACGAGCAGTACTTC. This gives the protein CASSQGRSYEQYF.

This clone was recorded only once. The chain is built from TRBV29-1 and TRBJ1-2; 9 positions match TRBD1. This CDR3 has 12 amino acids. The V gene end was trimmed by 6 bases and the J gene end by 7 bases; junction bases not matched to a gene: 6. Germline V gene lookup returns CDR1 SQVTM and CDR2 ANQGSEA. CDR3 sequence: CSVTGQGSGYTF. The DNA for the CDR3 is TGCAGCGTGACGGGACAGGGATCTGGCTACACCTTC. The variable domain in full, with the rest retrieved from reference TRBV29-1 and TRBJ1-2, is SAVISQKPSRDICQRGTSLTIQCQVDSQVTMMFWYRQQPGQSLTLIATANQGSEATYESGFVIDKFPISRPNLTFSTLTVSNMSPEDSSIYLCSVTGQGSGYTFGSGTRLTVV.

This sequence joins TRBV12-5 and TRBJ2-3; possibly TRBD2 for D (5 bases). This CDR3 region has 14 residues. Germline CDR1 LGHNT, CDR2 FRNRAP. Trimming removed 7 bases from V and 4 bases from J, with 15 bases in between. The CDR3 is CASAPELVSDTQYF. The CDR3 nucleotides are TGTGCTAGTGCCCCGGAACTAGTATCAGATACGCAGTATTTT.

The rearrangement links TRBV28 to TRBJ2-3; tentative D call: TRBD1 (6 bases). V was clipped by 5 bases and J by 4 bases, with 19 bases between them. The length of the CDR3 is 16 residues. Germline assignment: CDR1 MDHEN and CDR2 SYDVKM. Written as DNA, the CDR3 is TGTGCCAGCAGTGACTTTGGGGGCCAAGCCCCAGATACGCAGTATTTT. Protein product: CASSDFGGQAPDTQYF.

The chain couples TRBV9 to TRBJ1-5; 8 bases agree with TRBD1. The CDR3 spans 17 residues. Germline loops: CDR1 SGDLS, CDR2 YYNGEE. V shed 4 bases, J shed 1 base, and the junction held 10 bases outside the gene matches. The CDR3 nucleotides read TGTGCCAGCAGCCCCGGACAGGGAACGACGAGCAATCAGCCCCAGCATTTT. Its protein is CASSPGQGTTSNQPQHF.

The V and J genes are TRBV27 and TRBJ2-1; 10 bases fit TRBD2. The ends lost 2 bases at V and 7 bases at J; junction bases unmatched: 11. The CDR3 has 17 amino acids. Germline-derived CDR1 and CDR2 are MNHEY and SMNVEV (reference sequence). The chain's CDR3 is CASSLEGLATSRNEQFF. CDR3 sequence (DNA): TGTGCCAGCAGTTTAGAGGGACTAGCGACTTCAAGGAATGAGCAGTTCTTC.

This chain connects TRBV7-2 to TRBJ2-1; TRBD2 matches at 8 bases. The V gene end was trimmed by 3 bases and the J gene end by 8 bases; junction bases not matched to a gene: 9. The CDR3 spans 15 residues. In germline, CDR1 is SGHTA, CDR2 FQGNSA. The CDR3 here is CASSLDQRERDEQFF. CDR3 DNA: TGTGCCAGCAGCTTGGACCAGCGGGAGCGGGATGAGCAGTTCTTC.

This chain joins TRBV7-9 and TRBJ2-1; 10 bases fit TRBD2. This CDR3 contains 14 residues. CDR1 SEHNR and CDR2 FQNEAQ come from the germline V gene (reference sequence). The J segment lost 10 bases and the V segment lost 3 bases, leaving 6 bases of the junction unmatched. DNA of the CDR3: TGTGCCAGCAGCTTCTCGAGTAGCGGGGGGGAGCAGTTCTTC. It is translated as CASSFSSSGGEQFF.

The V and J genes are TRBV28 and TRBJ2-7, with D possibly TRBD2 on 5 matching bases. Trimming stripped 4 bases from V and 4 bases from J, with 14 bases between. Germline V gives CDR1 MDHEN, CDR2 SYDVKM. The length of the CDR3 is 14 residues. Here the CDR3 DNA reads TGTGCCAGCAGTTCGCGGGCCCCCGGTTACGAGCAGTACTTC. Amino acid sequence: CASSSRAPGYEQYF.